This T cell receptor (beta chain) was obtained from a study of PD-1 blockade in mismatch repair-deficient tumors. Study-wide points: Tumor-resident clones, often undetectable pretreatment in blood, expanded then contracted after pembrolizumab.

Here immunoSEQ multiplex PCR was the method, and the copy in TCRdb shows in-frame clones only, minus some. Here the sample spans tens of thousands of clones, around 79% being singletons. This clone was detected once. The antigen is undetermined. This CDR3 has 13 residues. Trimming took 5 bases from V and 6 from J, leaving 13 bases between them. From germline, CDR1 is LNHDA and CDR2 SQIVND (reference sequence). Sequencing used peripheral blood, obtained 4 weeks after starting pembrolizumab. The rearrangement links TRBV19 to TRBJ1-1; D call uncertain. This TCR came from an adult with mismatch repair-deficient cancer. CDR3: CASSPGPRSEAFF. The CDR3, as DNA: TGTGCCAGTAGTCCGGGCCCACGCTCTGAAGCTTTCTTT.